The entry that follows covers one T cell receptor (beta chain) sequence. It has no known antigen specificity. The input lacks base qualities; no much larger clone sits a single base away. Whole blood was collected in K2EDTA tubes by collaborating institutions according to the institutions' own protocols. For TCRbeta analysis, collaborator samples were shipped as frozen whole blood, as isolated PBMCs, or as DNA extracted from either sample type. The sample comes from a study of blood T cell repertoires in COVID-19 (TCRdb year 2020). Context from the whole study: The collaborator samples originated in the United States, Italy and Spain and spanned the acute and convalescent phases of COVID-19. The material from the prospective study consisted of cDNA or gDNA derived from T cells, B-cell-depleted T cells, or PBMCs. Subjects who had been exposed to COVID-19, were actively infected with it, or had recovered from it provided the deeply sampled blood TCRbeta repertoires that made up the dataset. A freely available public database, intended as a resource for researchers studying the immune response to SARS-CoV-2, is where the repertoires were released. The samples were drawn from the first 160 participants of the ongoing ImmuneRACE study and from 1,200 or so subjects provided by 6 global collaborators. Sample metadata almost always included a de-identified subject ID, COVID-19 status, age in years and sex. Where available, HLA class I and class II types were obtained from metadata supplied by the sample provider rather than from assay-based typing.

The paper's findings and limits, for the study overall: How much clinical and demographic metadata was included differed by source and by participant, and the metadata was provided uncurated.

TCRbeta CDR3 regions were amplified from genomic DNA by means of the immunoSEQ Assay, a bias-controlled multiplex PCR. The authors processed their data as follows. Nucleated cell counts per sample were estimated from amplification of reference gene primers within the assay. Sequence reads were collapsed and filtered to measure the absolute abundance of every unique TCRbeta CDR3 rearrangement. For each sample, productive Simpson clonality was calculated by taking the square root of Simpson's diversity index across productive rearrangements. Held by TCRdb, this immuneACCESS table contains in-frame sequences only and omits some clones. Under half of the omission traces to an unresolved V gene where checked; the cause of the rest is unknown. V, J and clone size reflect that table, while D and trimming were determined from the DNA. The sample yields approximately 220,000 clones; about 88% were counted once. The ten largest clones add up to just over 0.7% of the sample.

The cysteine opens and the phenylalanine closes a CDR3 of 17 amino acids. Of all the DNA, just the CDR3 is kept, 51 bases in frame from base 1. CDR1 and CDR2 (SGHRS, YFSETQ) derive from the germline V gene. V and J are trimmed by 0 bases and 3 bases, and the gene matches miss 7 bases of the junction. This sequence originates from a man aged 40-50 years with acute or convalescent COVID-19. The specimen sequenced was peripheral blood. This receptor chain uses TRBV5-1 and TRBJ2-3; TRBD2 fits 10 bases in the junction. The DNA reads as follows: TGCGCCAGCAGCTTGGCATCGTCTAGCGGGGGTACAGATACGCAGTATTTT. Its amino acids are CASSLASSSGGTDTQYF.